A selection of T cell receptor beta chains follows, all from one sample in a study of blood T cell repertoires in COVID-19. Sequencing was performed with immunoSEQ multiplex PCR; in TCRdb, only in-frame clones are kept and a portion is missing. The sample lists roughly 250,000 clones, about 89% occurring once. Sequencing was performed on peripheral blood. The receptor source for this set is a middle-aged man who had recovered from COVID-19. The CDR3 runs from the conserved cysteine through the conserved F or W. Fields, in order: J gene, V gene, D gene, clone size, CDR3 DNA, CDR3 protein. A D gene is named only where the DNA matches it firmly. Not all rows give a size; the values are once, few, many and, for expanded clones, a class.

>TRBJ2-6|TRBV5-1|.|.
TGCGCCAGCAGCCTCGGGTGGGGCTCAACCTCTGGGGCCAACGTCCTGACTTTC
CASSLGWGSTSGANVLTF
>TRBJ1-6|TRBV5-8|TRBD1|.
TGTGCCAGCAGCTGGGACAGGGCCGACAAGTCACCCCTCCACTTT
CASSWDRADKSPLHF
>TRBJ2-2|TRBV9|.|.
TGTGCCAGCAGCGTAGCCAGGGAGCTGTTTTTT
CASSVARELFF
>TRBJ2-4|TRBV2|TRBD2|.
TGTGCCAGCAGGCTAGCGGGGGGGGTCCAAGCCAAAAACATTCAGTACTTC
CASRLAGGVQAKNIQYF
>TRBJ1-4|TRBV6-6|TRBD1|.
TGTGCCAGCAGTACCCTAGGGGGCGTTGGGGAAAAACTGTTTTTT
CASSTLGGVGEKLFF
>TRBJ2-4|TRBV19|.|.
TGTGCCAGTAGTTTAGGTGGCTTAGCCAAAAACATTCAGTACTTC
CASSLGGLAKNIQYF
>TRBJ2-7|TRBV5-1|TRBD2|.
TGCGCCAGCAGCTTCGGGGAGGGTAACTTTTACGAGCAGTACTTC
CASSFGEGNFYEQYF
>TRBJ2-7|TRBV10-1|TRBD1|.
TGCGCCAGCAGGAGGGACAGGTCCTACGAGCAGTACTTC
CASRRDRSYEQYF
>TRBJ1-2|TRBV19|TRBD1|few
TGTGCCAGTAGTACGTCGTCTAGGGGGCTTCGTGGCTACACCTTC
CASSTSSRGLRGYTF
>TRBJ1-2|TRBV27|TRBD1|few
TGTGCCAGCAGTGAATGGACAGGGGGGCTAAGTGGCTACACCTTC
CASSEWTGGLSGYTF
>TRBJ1-2|TRBV5-4|TRBD1|.
TGTGCCAGCAGCCAAGGGACAGGGGAGTGGGGGGGCTACACCTTC
CASSQGTGEWGGYTF
>TRBJ2-3|TRBV29-1|TRBD2|.
TGCAGCGTAAGGACTAGCGGGGGACTAGATACGCAGTATTTT
CSVRTSGGLDTQYF
>TRBJ1-1|TRBV7-8|TRBD1|many
TGTGCCAGCAGCTTGCGGGACAGGGGGTCTAACACTGAAGCTTTCTTT
CASSLRDRGSNTEAFF
>TRBJ1-2|TRBV6-6|.|.
TGTGCCAGCAGTTACACCGAACAGGGCATACGGGGCTACACCTTC
CASSYTEQGIRGYTF
>TRBJ2-7|TRBV5-1|TRBD2|.
TGCGCCAGCAGCAGCGCGGGGGGTCCCTCATATGAGCAGTACTTC
CASSSAGGPSYEQYF
>TRBJ2-5|TRBV11-3|TRBD2|.
TGTGCCAGCAGCTCAGGGACTAGCGGGGGGGAGACCCAGTACTTC
CASSSGTSGGETQYF
>TRBJ1-3|TRBV12-3/TRBV12-4|.|.
TGTGCCAGCAGTTTGACGGGGAACACCATATATTTT
CASSLTGNTIYF
>TRBJ1-4|TRBV13|.|.
TGTGCCAGCAGCCTACGGCAGGCCTTGGGTGAAAAACTGTTTTTT
CASSLRQALGEKLFF
>TRBJ2-5|TRBV7-9|TRBD1|.
TGTGCCAGCAGCGCCGGGACAGGGGTCTCCCAAGAGACCCAGTACTTC
CASSAGTGVSQETQYF
>TRBJ1-2|TRBV25-1|.|.
TGTGCTAACCACCCGGGTGCTCGGAACTATGGCTACACCTTC
CANHPGARNYGYTF
>TRBJ1-6|TRBV11-2|TRBD1|.
TGTGCCAGCAGCTTAATAACAGGGGGCTCCTATAATTCACCCCTCCACTTT
CASSLITGGSYNSPLHF
>TRBJ2-7|TRBV5-6|.|.
TGTGCCAGCAGCTCTGGAGGGACGACAGGGCGAATCTACGAGCAGTACTTC
CASSSGGTTGRIYEQYF
>TRBJ2-6|TRBV19|.|.
TGTGCCAGTATAGAGCTTACCGGCTCTGGGGCCAACGTCCTGACTTTC
CASIELTGSGANVLTF
>TRBJ2-2|TRBV2|TRBD2|.
TGTGCCAGCAGTGTCGGGCGGGGGTACACCGGGGAGCTGTTTTTT
CASSVGRGYTGELFF
>TRBJ1-1|TRBV29-1|TRBD1|.
TGCAGCGTTGAGACAGGGGGCACAGTAGCTTTCTTT
CSVETGGTVAFF
>TRBJ2-1|TRBV7-8|TRBD2|.
TGTGCCAGCAGCTTACGTCCCCCTAGCGGGAGGGGGGCCTACAATGAGCAGTTCTTC
CASSLRPPSGRGAYNEQFF
>TRBJ2-7|TRBV13|TRBD1|.
TGTGCCAGCAGCTTAGGAGGCCAGGGGGCTAAGGAGCAGTACTTC
CASSLGGQGAKEQYF
>TRBJ2-3|TRBV5-6|.|.
TGTGCCAGCAGCTGGGACTTCACAGATACGCAGTATTTT
CASSWDFTDTQYF
>TRBJ2-3|TRBV11-2|TRBD1|.
TGTGCCAGCAGCTCATCGTTGGGACAGGGAGATACGCAGTATTTT
CASSSSLGQGDTQYF
>TRBJ1-2|TRBV4-3|.|.
TGCGCCAGCAGCCAAGATCACAGGGAGTACTATGGCTACACCTTC
CASSQDHREYYGYTF
>TRBJ1-1|TRBV2|TRBD1|once
TGTGCCAGCAGATGGGACAGGGATCGGAGTTTGAACACTGAAGCTTTCTTT
CASRWDRDRSLNTEAFF
>TRBJ1-1|TRBV5-6|.|few
TGTGCCAGCAGCCGGGACACCCAACGGGACGCTTTCTTT
CASSRDTQRDAFF
>TRBJ2-5|TRBV5-1|.|.
TGCGCCAGCAGCTTATTCGCAGGGCAAGAGACCCAGTACTTC
CASSLFAGQETQYF
>TRBJ2-7|TRBV7-2|TRBD2|.
TGTGCCAGCAGCTTGCCCGGGAGGCCCTCCTACGAGCAGTACTTC
CASSLPGRPSYEQYF
>TRBJ2-1|TRBV19|TRBD2|.
TGTGCCAGTAGTATCTCCAGCGGGAGGGCCGGTGAGCAGTTCTTC
CASSISSGRAGEQFF
>TRBJ1-6|TRBV14|.|few
TGTGCCAGCAGCCAAGGGTCAGGGATGAACTATAATTCACCCCTCCACTTT
CASSQGSGMNYNSPLHF
>TRBJ2-7|TRBV6-2/TRBV6-3|TRBD2|.
TGTGCCAGCAGTTACTCAATAGCGGGAGGGGCCCTAACCGAGCAGTACTTC
CASSYSIAGGALTEQYF
>TRBJ1-1|TRBV6-1|.|.
TGTGCCAGCAGTGAACGAGGCAGGGGGAACACTGAAGCTTTCTTT
CASSERGRGNTEAFF
>TRBJ1-4|TRBV13|TRBD1|.
TGTGCCAGCAGCCTAAGACAGGGGAGGGGGGCAACTAATGAAAAACTGTTTTTT
CASSLRQGRGATNEKLFF
>TRBJ1-2|TRBV5-4|.|few
TGTGCCAGCAGCTTGGATCCCAGGGTTGGCTACACCTTC
CASSLDPRVGYTF